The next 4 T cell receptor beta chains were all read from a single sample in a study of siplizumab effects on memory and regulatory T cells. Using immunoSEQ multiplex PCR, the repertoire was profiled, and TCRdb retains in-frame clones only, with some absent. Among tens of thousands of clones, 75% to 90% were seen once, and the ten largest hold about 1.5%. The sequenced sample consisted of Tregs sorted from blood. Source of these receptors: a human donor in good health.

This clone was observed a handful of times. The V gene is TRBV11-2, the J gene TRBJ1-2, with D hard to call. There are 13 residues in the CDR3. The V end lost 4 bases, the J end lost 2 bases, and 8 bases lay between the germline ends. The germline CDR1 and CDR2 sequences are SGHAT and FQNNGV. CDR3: CASSWRGNYGYTF. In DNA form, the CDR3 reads TGTGCCAGCAGCTGGAGAGGAAACTATGGCTACACCTTC. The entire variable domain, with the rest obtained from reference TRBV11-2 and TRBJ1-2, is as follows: EAGVAQSPRYKIIEKRQSVAFWCNPISGHATLYWYQQILGQGPKLLIQFQNNGVVDDSQLPKDRFSAERLKGVDSTLKIQPAKLEDSAVYLCASSWRGNYGYTFGSGTRLTVV.

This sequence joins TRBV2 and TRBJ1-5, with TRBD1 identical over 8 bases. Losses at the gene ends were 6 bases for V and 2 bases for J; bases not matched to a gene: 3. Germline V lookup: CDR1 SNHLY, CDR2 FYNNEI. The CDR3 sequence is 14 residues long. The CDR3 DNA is TGTGCCAGCAGGGCGACAGGGGGCAATCAGCCCCAGCATTTT. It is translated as CASRATGGNQPQHF.

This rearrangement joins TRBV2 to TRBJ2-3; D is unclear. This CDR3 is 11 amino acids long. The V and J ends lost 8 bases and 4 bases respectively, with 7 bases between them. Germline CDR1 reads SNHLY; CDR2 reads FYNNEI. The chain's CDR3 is CASRTSDTQYF. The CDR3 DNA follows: TGTGCCAGCCGGACCTCAGATACGCAGTATTTT.

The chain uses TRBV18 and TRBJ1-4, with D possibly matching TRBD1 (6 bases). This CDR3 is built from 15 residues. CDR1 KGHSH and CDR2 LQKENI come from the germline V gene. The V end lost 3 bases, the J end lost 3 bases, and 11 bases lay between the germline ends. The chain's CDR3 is CASSPVRGANEKLFF. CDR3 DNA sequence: TGTGCCAGCTCACCGGTTAGGGGGGCTAATGAAAAACTGTTTTTT.